The 30 T cell receptor beta chains listed next were all sequenced from one sample in a study of blood T cells in healthy people across ages. The authors ran a second PCR of about 6 to 11 cycles using a sample-barcoded 5' primer and a J-beta primer mix. TCRdb independently ran MiXCR on the 5' RACE reads; one entry per CDR3 protein. The sample lists hundreds of thousands of distinct CDR3 sequences; 45% to 60% were seen once. Sequenced input: blood. Source of these receptors: an elderly woman in good health.

This clonotype was found a few times. The V call is TRBV28, the J call TRBJ1-2, with a weak D call TRBD1 (6 bases). Per germline, CDR1 MDHEN and CDR2 SYDVKM. Trimming took 3 bases from V and 4 from J, leaving 12 bases between them. This CDR3 is built from 14 residues. CDR3 nucleotides: TGTGCCAGCAGTTTTAGGGACACCATCTATGGCTACACCTTC. Its translation: CASSFRDTIYGYTF.

The chain is built from TRBV27 and TRBJ2-5; D is ambiguous. The DNA matches TRBJ2-7 better at its end, which makes the J call doubtful. Germline CDR1 and CDR2: MNHEY and SMNVEV (reference sequence). This CDR3 has 13 amino acids. CDR3 nucleotides: TGTGCCAGCAGTTTATTTGTCCGAAGCGAGCAGTACTTC. Protein sequence: CASSLFVRSEQYF.

The J gene is TRBJ1-1, the V gene TRBV4-2; tentatively, D is TRBD1 (6 bases). The CDR3 consists of 16 residues. Germline values: CDR1 LGHNA, CDR2 YNFKEQ. V was pared by 0 bases and J by 5 bases, with 16 bases between. This CDR3 is CASSQDLVGAVTEAFF. CDR3 DNA sequence: TGTGCCAGCAGCCAAGATCTTGTGGGGGCTGTGACTGAAGCTTTCTTT.

This clonotype showed up many times. This chain links TRBV10-3 with TRBJ2-3; the match to TRBD1 covers 7 bases. There are 15 residues in the CDR3. Germline loops: CDR1 ENHRY, CDR2 SYGVKD. V lost 3 bases to trimming and J lost 5 bases; unmatched junction nucleotides: 8. The DNA for the CDR3 is TGTGCCATCAGTGAACAGGGGCCGGGGAAAGATACGCAGTATTTT. Amino acid sequence: CAISEQGPGKDTQYF.

A word on this clonotype: This may stem from a read error, because a much larger clone lies one nucleotide away. The chain carries TRBV14 and TRBJ2-5; TRBD2 might be the D (5 bases). Deletions cut 4 bases from V and 11 bases from J, with 17 bases between. The CDR3 is made up of 13 amino acids. From germline, CDR1 is SGHDN and CDR2 FVKESK. The CDR3 sequence is CASSPGNLNEQYF. DNA for the CDR3: TGTGCCAGCAGCCCCGGGAACCTAAATGAGCAGTACTTC.

The CDR3 protein is CASSLGLRGGLDEQFF. The CDR3 DNA follows: TGTGCCAGCAGCTTGGGTCTGCGGGGGGGCCTGGATGAGCAGTTCTTC. V gene TRBV7-2 combines with J gene TRBJ2-1, with 9 bases matching TRBD2. Germline V CDR1 and CDR2: SGHTA, FQGNSA. This CDR3 has 16 residues. The V segment lost 3 bases and the J segment 8 bases; nucleotides outside the gene matches: 11.

Ten or more counts support this clonotype. The rearrangement joins TRBV15 to TRBJ1-5, with 10 nucleotides matching TRBD1. CDR3 length: 15 residues. V shed 1 base, J shed 6 bases, and the junction held 3 bases outside the gene matches. Germline CDR1 is LNHNV and CDR2 is YYDKDF (reference sequence). The CDR3 region is CATSRGQGAVQPQHF. As DNA, the CDR3 is TGTGCCACCAGCAGAGGACAGGGGGCCGTTCAGCCCCAGCATTTT.

This clonotype was seen at least ten times. The genes are TRBV18 and TRBJ1-4; D is unclear. There are 15 residues in the CDR3. V lost 2 bases and J 8 bases, leaving 15 bases between the germline ends. Germline CDR1 KGHSH, CDR2 LQKENI. The CDR3 nucleotides read TGTGCCAGCTCACCAGGCCCCGCACCGGACGAAAAACTGTTTTTT. Residues: CASSPGPAPDEKLFF. Full variable domain (missing parts from reference TRBV18 and TRBJ1-4): NAGVMQNPRHLVRRRGQEARLRCSPMKGHSHVYWYRQLPEEGLKFMVYLQKENIIDESGMPKERFSAEFPKEGPSILRIQQVVRGDSAAYFCASSPGPAPDEKLFFGSGTQLSVL.

Many counts were recorded for this clonotype. The genes are TRBV27 and TRBJ2-7; D gene ambiguous. The CDR3 sequence is 12 residues long. The V end was cut by 4 bases, the J end by 2 bases, with 6 bases between. Germline V CDR1 and CDR2: MNHEY, SMNVEV (reference sequence). The CDR3 nucleotides are TGTGCCAGCAGTTCCCCTACCTACGAGCAGTACTTC. Its translation: CASSSPTYEQYF.

The chain employs TRBV20-1 and TRBJ2-3; 8 nucleotides agree with TRBD2. CDR1 is DFQATT, CDR2 SNEGSKA, per germline (reference sequence). The CDR3 extends over 14 amino acids. Germline trimming cut 1 base from V and 2 bases from J; bases unmatched to any gene: 2. The CDR3 DNA reads TGCAGTGCTAGAGCGGGACTAGACACAGATACGCAGTATTTT. It yields the protein CSARAGLDTDTQYF.

CDR3 region: CASRDRQSTMNTEAFF. In nucleotides, the CDR3 is TGTGCCAGCAGGGATAGACAATCGACGATGAACACTGAAGCTTTCTTT. The rearrangement links TRBV2 to TRBJ1-1; D call uncertain. This CDR3 region has 16 residues. V was cut by 6 bases and J by 0 bases, with 17 bases left in between. Germline V CDR1 and CDR2: SNHLY, FYNNEI.

This clonotype has a count of ten or more. This chain links TRBV7-2 with TRBJ2-3; TRBD2 matches 8 bases. Germline-derived CDR1 and CDR2 are SGHTA and FQGNSA. Unmatched junction bases numbered 5, after V lost 2 bases and J lost 1 base. The CDR3 sequence is 16 residues long. CDR3 loop: CASSLHGTRRTDTQYF. Written as DNA, the CDR3 is TGTGCCAGCAGCTTACATGGGACTAGGCGCACAGATACGCAGTATTTT.

V and J are TRBV6-2 or TRBV6-3 and TRBJ1-5; D uncertain. The CDR3 length is 15 residues. Trimming cost V 0 bases and J 6 bases, with 12 bases left between them. Per germline, CDR1 MNHEY and CDR2 SVGEGT. The CDR3 here is CASSYSWGSGQPQHF. The CDR3 nucleotides are TGTGCCAGCAGTTACTCATGGGGAAGCGGTCAGCCCCAGCATTTT.

Concerning this clonotype: This sequence may be a read error, since a much larger clone differs from it by one base. V and J are TRBV5-1 and TRBJ2-1, with 7 bases fitting TRBD1. CDR3 size: 16 residues. The germline V gene encodes CDR1 SGHRS and CDR2 YFSETQ. The CDR3 region is CASSSGQNTINKEQFF. CDR3 in DNA: TGCGCCAGCAGCTCGGGACAGAACACGATAAACAAGGAGCAGTTCTTC.

The chain couples TRBV20-1 to TRBJ2-5, with D tentatively TRBD2 (6 bases). Germline lookup yields CDR1 DFQATT and CDR2 SNEGSKA (reference sequence). This CDR3 is 15 amino acids long. V was clipped by 0 bases and J by 11 bases, with 22 bases between them. CDR3 coding DNA: TGCAGTGCTAGAGATTCGCTAGGAGGGTACAATGAGCAGTACTTC. Amino acid sequence: CSARDSLGGYNEQYF.

This sequence joins TRBV6-5 and TRBJ1-2; D not resolved. The ends were cut back, 6 bases at V and 4 bases at J, with 15 bases in the middle. This CDR3 region has 14 residues. Per germline, CDR1 MNHEY and CDR2 SVGAGI. This CDR3 reads CASSPGGHGYGYTF. The CDR3 nucleotides read TGTGCCAGCAGCCCCGGAGGGCATGGCTATGGCTACACCTTC.

This clonotype was observed many times. V gene TRBV4-1 combines with J gene TRBJ2-3; TRBD1 matches 7 bases. Trimming at V came to 1 base and at J to 0 bases, leaving 4 bases not matched to a gene. The CDR3 is 16 residues long. Looked up from germline, CDR1 is MGHRA and CDR2 is YSYEKL. Here the CDR3 DNA reads TGCGCCAGCAGCCAAGCCGAGGGGGCTAGCACAGATACGCAGTATTTT. It specifies CASSQAEGASTDTQYF.

This chain joins TRBV6-2 or TRBV6-3 and TRBJ1-1, with D uncertain. Trimming left V 6 bases short and J 4 bases short, with 6 bases between. Germline lookup yields CDR1 MNHEY and CDR2 SVGEGT. This CDR3 spans 11 amino acids. CDR3 sequence (DNA): TGTGCCAGCAGGCTAGGCACTGAAGCTTTCTTT. Translated, it gives CASRLGTEAFF.

This clonotype was recorded at least ten times. V usage is TRBV29-1 and J usage is TRBJ1-1, with D tentatively TRBD1 (5 bases). The CDR3 is made up of 11 amino acids. V gave up 3 bases and J gave up 4 bases, with 6 bases separating them. The germline gives CDR1 SQVTM, CDR2 ANQGSEA. The CDR3 DNA reads as TGCAGCGTTGATAGGGGCACTGAAGCTTTCTTT. Encoded protein: CSVDRGTEAFF.

This clonotype has a handful of counts. The chain has TRBV12-3 or TRBV12-4 and TRBJ2-6; the D is unclear. V lost 3 bases, J lost 0 bases, and 15 bases lay in between. The CDR3 is 18 residues long. The CDR3 DNA follows: TGTGCCAGCAGTTTTAGGGTTTGGGTGGGCTCTGGGGCCAACGTCCTGACTTTC. Its translation is CASSFRVWVGSGANVLTF.

Only a few counts were recorded for this clonotype. J is TRBJ1-1 and V is TRBV6-6; D is unresolved. There are 13 residues in the CDR3. With 8 bases removed from V and 4 bases from J, the gap between germline ends came to 14 bases. Germline V gene data show CDR1 as MNHNY and CDR2 as SVGAGI (reference sequence). The CDR3 bases are TGTGCCAGCTCCGGGCCTAAGGGCACTGAAGCTTTCTTT. It translates to CASSGPKGTEAFF.

The V and J genes are TRBV6-2 or TRBV6-3 and TRBJ2-2; 7 bases align to TRBD1. The CDR3 is 16 amino acids. Germline values: CDR1 MNHEY, CDR2 SVGEGT. V trimming: 7 bases; J trimming: 4 bases; junction bases outside the gene matches: 12. This chain's CDR3 is CASIQGDRVGTGELFF. CDR3 DNA: TGTGCCAGCATCCAGGGAGACAGGGTGGGCACCGGGGAGCTGTTTTTT.

A remark on this clonotype: The junction shows a germline mismatch at one end, possibly a read error. The chain employs TRBV7-2 and TRBJ1-1; 9 nucleotides match TRBD1. Per germline, CDR1 SGHTA and CDR2 FQGNSA. This CDR3 is 17 amino acids long. The CDR3 DNA reads as TGTGCCAACAGCTTGGCTTCTCCGGGACAGGGGAACACTGAAGCTTTCTTT. It translates to CANSLASPGQGNTEAFF.

The sample holds a few counts of this clonotype. This may arise from a read error, as a much more abundant clone is one base away. V and J are TRBV29-1 and TRBJ2-5, with TRBD2 matching over 7 bases. Germline values: CDR1 SQVTM, CDR2 ANQGSEA. V was pared by 6 bases and J by 2 bases, with 9 bases of the junction left unmatched. The CDR3 runs to 14 residues. The CDR3 DNA follows: TGCAGCGTGGTTAGACGAGCGGGACAAGAGACCCAGTACTTC. This sequence encodes CSVVRRAGQETQYF.

This clonotype has at least ten counts. This chain connects TRBV18 to TRBJ2-5; D gene ambiguous. The V and J ends lost 8 bases and 2 bases respectively, with 9 bases between them. CDR1 and CDR2 from the germline V gene are KGHSH and LQKENI. The CDR3 totals 12 residues. CDR3 residues: CASSPVQETQYF. CDR3 coding DNA: TGTGCCAGCAGCCCAGTTCAAGAGACCCAGTACTTC.

This chain joins TRBV15 and TRBJ1-2; no firm D call. CDR1 and CDR2 (germline): LNHNV, YYDKDF (reference sequence). The CDR3 is 14 amino acids. V was clipped by 8 bases and J by 8 bases, with 21 bases between them. The CDR3 reads CATQHFRGYKGYTF. The CDR3 DNA sequence: TGTGCCACCCAGCACTTTCGAGGGTATAAGGGCTACACCTTC.

The chain uses TRBV7-3 and TRBJ1-1; TRBD1 aligns across 10 bases. Germline V CDR1 and CDR2: SGHTA, FQGTGA. V trimming: 3 bases; J trimming: 9 bases; junction bases outside the gene matches: 10. The CDR3 contains 15 residues. The chain's CDR3 is CASSFQAGTGVQAFF. CDR3 bases: TGTGCCAGCAGCTTCCAAGCCGGGACAGGGGTACAAGCTTTCTTT.

This clonotype was picked up one time. One end of the junction fails to match germline, which may point to a read error. V usage is TRBV4-2 and J usage is TRBJ2-1; 12 positions agree with TRBD2. The CDR3 has 18 amino acids. Germline V gives CDR1 LGHNA, CDR2 YNFKEQ. In DNA form, the CDR3 reads TGTGCCGGCAGCCAATCCGATAGACTAGCGGGAGTAAGGAATGAGCAGTTCTTC. As protein: CAGSQSDRLAGVRNEQFF.

This chain uses TRBV27 with TRBJ2-2; D gene unclear. Trimming took off 10 bases at V and 2 bases at J, with 11 bases between the two ends. Germline V gene sequence: CDR1 MNHEY, CDR2 SMNVEV (reference sequence). The CDR3 consists of 13 residues. DNA of the CDR3: TGTGCCACTCAGACGGATAACACCGGGGAGCTGTTTTTT. It encodes CATQTDNTGELFF.

The rearrangement joins TRBV28 to TRBJ2-1; 7 positions match TRBD1. With V trimmed by 2 bases and J by 6 bases, 10 bases remained unmatched. The CDR3 consists of 16 residues. CDR1 MDHEN and CDR2 SYDVKM come from the germline V gene. The CDR3 DNA reads TGTGCCAGCAGTTTACCCATAAGGACAGGTTCCAATGAGCAGTTCTTC. This sequence encodes CASSLPIRTGSNEQFF.